This entry is about one T cell receptor beta chain. Antigen specificity is unknown. This sample was taken from a study of beta chain features in type 1 diabetes. Study-wide points: Shorter TCRB CDR3s, moderately but significantly so, were found in Type 1 diabetes patients in all four CD4+ subsets. At VDJ recombination sites, type 1 diabetes patients had fewer insertions and more deleted nucleotides. A closer apparent resemblance between naive, central memory and Treg TCRB repertoires was seen in patients than in healthy donors.

Sorted populations all had greater than 95% purity. The authors reverse transcribed all of the isolated RNA, so sequencing captured expressed TCRB transcripts. Average reads for naive, central memory and regulatory T cell samples were 3.5 million to 4.5 million. Some clones are missing from TCRdb's copy, which holds only in-frame ones; the method was immunoSEQ multiplex PCR. The sample holds a few hundred thousand clones, roughly 25% seen once. CDR3 length: 12 amino acids. J lost 7 bases, V lost 4 bases, and 5 bases had no gene match. Germline-derived CDR1 and CDR2 are SQVTM and ANQGSEA. The rearrangement links TRBV29-1 to TRBJ1-1; TRBD1 matches 8 bases. The source is a woman aged 30 to 39 with type 1 diabetes. Sequenced sample: naive CD4+ T cells from blood. The CDR3 sequence is CSVGRQGSEAFF. CDR3 nucleotide sequence: TGCAGCGTTGGTCGACAGGGGAGTGAAGCTTTCTTT.